The present TCR beta chain was sequenced within a study of blood T cell repertoires in COVID-19. Looking at the study overall: T cells, B-cell-depleted T cells, or PBMCs supplied cDNA or gDNA.

Unmatched junction bases numbered 8, after V lost 6 bases and J lost 3 bases. Looked up from germline, CDR1 is MNHEY and CDR2 is SVGAGI. This CDR3 has 15 amino acids. Recruits, aged roughly 18 to 95 years, lived in around 24 US areas. Clinical history reported by participants formed the basis on which cohorts were assigned. Donors of Cohort 3 who recovered were those that had two negative PCRs, clearance, or symptom resolution. This clone was recorded a few times. Profiling relied on immunoSEQ multiplex PCR, and the TCRdb table lists in-frame clones only, not all of them. The sample has about 390,000 clones; roughly 89% are singletons.

The clonotype originates from a woman aged 50 to 60 who had recovered from COVID-19. This rearrangement joins TRBV6-5 to TRBJ1-1, with 9 bases matching TRBD1. Sequenced sample: PBMCs or T cells enriched from blood (not recorded which). The DNA for the CDR3 is TGTGCCAGCAGAACAGGGGGCCGTGGGGACACTGAAGCTTTCTTT. Amino acids: CASRTGGRGDTEAFF.